This TCR beta chain originates from a study of T cell repertoires in cytomegalovirus infection. The wider study: Alongside well-studied HLA-B-restricted CMV epitopes, recently identified HLA-C-restricted CMV epitopes were also used. Matching HLA type and CMV infection were both indicated by public TCR beta signatures.

TCRdb analysed the reads with MiXCR anew, one entry per CDR3 protein. This table holds about 51,000 distinct CDR3 sequences, roughly a fifth found once. V was trimmed by 2 bases and J by 3 bases, leaving 19 bases between them. The CDR3 spans 17 residues. CDR1 and CDR2 (germline): SGHDT, YYEEEE. To note about this clonotype: Antigen specificity is unknown.

Broader study findings: People with CMV and the relevant HLA were identified by cumulative public TCR beta family frequency. What dominated the ex vivo response were HLA-C-restricted CMV-specific TCR beta clonotypes.

The sample was CD8+ T cells from cultured PBMCs, taken from culture after CMV antigen stimulation. V gene TRBV5-6 combines with J gene TRBJ2-3; possibly TRBD1 for D (5 bases). This TCR came from a human donor in good health (CMV status not recorded). Some clones in this sample may be carry-over from other donors' samples. Here the CDR3 reads CASSLIPAGPCTDTQYF. The CDR3 region has the DNA TGTGCCAGCAGCTTAATCCCTGCAGGGCCGTGTACAGATACGCAGTATTTT.